The 11 T cell receptor beta chains listed next were all sequenced from one sample in a study of cytomegalovirus exposure and HLA in healthy donors. This PCR relied on a set of 60 Vbeta primers and 13 Jbeta primers. Repertoires were generated with immunoSEQ multiplex PCR, while TCRdb's copy carries only in-frame clones and drops some. The profile shows roughly 140,000 clones, approximately 80% of them singletons. Sequenced: PBMCs. These receptors originate from a woman in her forties in good health and CMV-seropositive.

This clone has just a few counts. The V and J genes are TRBV10-1 and TRBJ1-1; TRBD1 is a possible D gene (6 bases). V was cut by 7 bases and J by 3 bases, with 15 bases left in between. The germline gives CDR1 WNHNN, CDR2 SYGVQD (reference sequence). This CDR3 contains 14 residues. The CDR3 sequence: CASTCTGQHTEAFF. CDR3 sequence (DNA): TGCGCCAGCACCTGCACAGGGCAACACACTGAAGCTTTCTTT.

This clone has only one observation. The chain uses TRBV2 and TRBJ2-7; possibly TRBD1 for D (5 bases). CDR1 is SNHLY, CDR2 FYNNEI, per germline. This CDR3 is 16 amino acids long. V lost 0 bases and J 3 bases, leaving 15 bases between the germline ends. The CDR3 region has the DNA TGTGCCAGCAGTGAAGCTGACATGCCCGGACACTACGAGCAGTACTTC. Amino acid sequence: CASSEADMPGHYEQYF.

The chain recombines TRBV7-8 with TRBJ2-7, with D maybe TRBD2 (5 bases). Trimming removed 1 base at V and 6 bases at J, with 13 bases between. This CDR3 has 14 residues. Germline V gene lookup returns CDR1 SGHVS and CDR2 FQNEAQ. CDR3 sequence (DNA): TGTGCCAGCAGCTTAGTCCTAGCAACGGTCGAGCAGTACTTC. Its protein product is CASSLVLATVEQYF.

This chain joins TRBV27 and TRBJ2-3, with 8 bases matching TRBD2. V gave up 8 bases and J gave up 2 bases; unmatched junction bases: 6. CDR1 and CDR2 from the germline V gene are MNHEY and SMNVEV (reference sequence). This CDR3 has 14 amino acids. The CDR3 DNA sequence: TGTGCCAGCGGCCTAGCGGGCCTCACAGATACGCAGTATTTT. Its translation: CASGLAGLTDTQYF.

This chain links TRBV2 with TRBJ2-3; the D is unclear. Germline CDR1 is SNHLY and CDR2 is FYNNEI. The CDR3 contains 13 residues. The V gene lost 7 bases and the J gene lost 0 bases, with 8 bases spanning the gap. The DNA of the CDR3 is TGTGCCAGCACCCCTCAGAGCACAGATACGCAGTATTTT. Its translation: CASTPQSTDTQYF. The whole variable domain, filled in from reference TRBV2 and TRBJ2-3, reads EPEVTQTPSHQVTQMGQEVILRCVPISNHLYFYWYRQILGQKVEFLVSFYNNEISEKSEIFDDQFSVERPDGSNFTLKIRSTKLEDSAMYFCASTPQSTDTQYFGPGTRLTVL.

V usage is TRBV6-6 and J usage is TRBJ1-5; perhaps TRBD1 as D (5 bases). Germline V lookup: CDR1 MNHNY, CDR2 SVGAGI (reference sequence). Deletions cut 0 bases from V and 6 bases from J, with 9 bases between. The CDR3 loop spans 14 amino acids. The CDR3 DNA reads as TGTGCCAGCAGTTACTCTGTGGGGCCTCAGCCCCAGCATTTT. This gives the protein CASSYSVGPQPQHF.

The chain is built from TRBV21-1 and TRBJ2-2; TRBD2 is the table's D call and was not checked against the DNA. TRBV21-1 is classified as a pseudogene. The CDR3 covers 15 residues. The DNA for the CDR3 is TGTGCCAGCAGATCCCTAGCGGGTGGGAGCGGGGAGCTGTTTTTT. Residues: CASRSLAGGSGELFF.

There are a few counts of this clone. The chain carries TRBV25-1 and TRBJ1-1; D is perhaps TRBD1 (6 bases). The germline CDR1 and CDR2 sequences are MGHDK and SYGVNS. The CDR3 is 15 residues long. Trimming left V 2 bases short and J 0 bases short, with 10 bases between. CDR3 bases: TGTGCCAGCAGTGAAGGACAGAATCTGAACACTGAAGCTTTCTTT. Translation gives CASSEGQNLNTEAFF.

The V call is TRBV27, the J call TRBJ2-7, with 9 positions matching TRBD1. The CDR3 extends over 15 amino acids. The J segment lost 3 bases and the V segment lost 3 bases, leaving 6 bases of the junction unmatched. CDR1 is MNHEY, CDR2 SMNVEV, per germline (reference sequence). CDR3 protein: CASSFSGTGLYEQYF. The DNA for the CDR3 is TGTGCCAGCAGTTTCTCCGGGACAGGGCTCTACGAGCAGTACTTC.

J is TRBJ2-5 and V is TRBV27; 7 bases align to TRBD1. Looked up from germline, CDR1 is MNHEY and CDR2 is SMNVEV (reference sequence). The CDR3 runs 13 residues. The ends lost 6 bases at V and 1 base at J; junction bases unmatched: 2. In DNA form, the CDR3 reads TGTGCCAGCAGAAAGGGGGCCCAAGAGACCCAGTACTTC. It is translated as CASRKGAQETQYF.

This chain connects TRBV5-1 to TRBJ1-1; D remains ambiguous. Trimming removed 2 bases at V and 1 base at J, with 12 bases between. Germline CDR1 SGHRS, CDR2 YFSETQ. The CDR3 runs to 15 residues. The CDR3 reads CASSFLGEGNTEAFF. CDR3 nucleotides: TGCGCCAGCAGCTTCCTTGGGGAGGGGAACACTGAAGCTTTCTTT.